This record looks at one TCR beta chain sequence and its context. Antigen specificity is unknown. The CDR3 is 15 residues long. V was clipped by 0 bases and J by 5 bases, with 8 bases between them. Germline CDR1 reads SGHVS; CDR2 reads FQNEAQ. Using immunoSEQ multiplex PCR, the repertoire was profiled, and TCRdb retains in-frame clones only, with some absent. This sample has under 4,000 clones, with 85% to 95% found just once. This sample is part of a study of T cell repertoires in ileal Crohn's disease. Study findings and constraints: Compared with non-smokers, active smokers at surgery showed more clonal expansions.

The time point was: inflamed ileum from the surgical specimen. Sequenced material: ileal tissue. The chain combines TRBV7-8 with TRBJ1-6, with D tentatively TRBD1 (5 bases). The clonotype originates from an adult with Crohn's disease. CDR3 sequence: CASSLASGHNSPLHF. In DNA, the CDR3 is TGTGCCAGCAGCTTAGCCTCAGGGCATAATTCACCCCTCCACTTT. The variable domain in full, with the rest retrieved from reference TRBV7-8 and TRBJ1-6, is GAGVSQSPRYKVAKRGQDVALRCDPISGHVSLFWYQQALGQGPEFLTYFQNEAQLDKSGLPSDRFFAERPEGSVSTLKIQRTQQEDSAVYLCASSLASGHNSPLHFGNGTRLTVT.